These T cell receptor beta chains were read from a single sample in a study of blood T cell repertoires in COVID-19. The protocol was immunoSEQ multiplex PCR, while the TCRdb copy is restricted to in-frame clones and leaves out a portion. The table lists about 280,000 clones, roughly 91% of them singletons. Sequencing used PBMCs or T cells enriched from blood (not recorded which). The receptor source for this set is a woman aged 60 to 75 who had recovered from COVID-19. CDR3s include the opening cysteine and the closing phenylalanine or tryptophan. Fields, in order: CDR3 length, V gene, J gene, CDR3 protein.

cdr3_length: 16
v_call: TRBV4-2
j_call: TRBJ2-2
cdr3_aa: CASSHFGGGTTGELFF

cdr3_length: 15
v_call: TRBV28
j_call: TRBJ1-3
cdr3_aa: CASSLTGDSGNTIYF

cdr3_length: 13
v_call: TRBV30
j_call: TRBJ1-5
cdr3_aa: CAWSGGGSQPQHF

cdr3_length: 17
v_call: TRBV20-1
j_call: TRBJ2-2
cdr3_aa: CSASPLAGGLNTGELFF

cdr3_length: 15
v_call: TRBV2
j_call: TRBJ2-5
cdr3_aa: CASNQRTGGRETQYF

cdr3_length: 16
v_call: TRBV7-9
j_call: TRBJ1-4
cdr3_aa: CASSPTPGVGNEKLFF

cdr3_length: 13
v_call: TRBV3-1/TRBV3-2
j_call: TRBJ2-7
cdr3_aa: CASSQSQRGEQYF

cdr3_length: 15
v_call: TRBV24-1
j_call: TRBJ2-5
cdr3_aa: CAASPSTANQETQYF

cdr3_length: 13
v_call: TRBV5-1
j_call: TRBJ1-2
cdr3_aa: CACRRTGGRGYTF

cdr3_length: 12
v_call: TRBV10-3
j_call: TRBJ2-7
cdr3_aa: CATRDSTYEQYF

cdr3_length: 13
v_call: TRBV9
j_call: TRBJ2-1
cdr3_aa: CASSVGRDNEQFF

cdr3_length: 16
v_call: TRBV3-1/TRBV3-2
j_call: TRBJ2-1
cdr3_aa: CASSPPQGAVYNEQFF

cdr3_length: 12
v_call: TRBV10-2
j_call: TRBJ1-1
cdr3_aa: CASSVRGAEAFF

cdr3_length: 14
v_call: TRBV6-5
j_call: TRBJ1-1
cdr3_aa: CASRPPGGGTEAFF

cdr3_length: 14
v_call: TRBV9
j_call: TRBJ1-6
cdr3_aa: CASSVGGSNSPLHF

cdr3_length: 15
v_call: TRBV2
j_call: TRBJ2-7
cdr3_aa: CASSDVGGVLGEQYF

cdr3_length: 15
v_call: TRBV5-3
j_call: TRBJ2-3
cdr3_aa: CARSPVGRGTDTQYF

cdr3_length: 14
v_call: TRBV3-1/TRBV3-2
j_call: TRBJ1-1
cdr3_aa: CASSYYPGSTEAFF

cdr3_length: 21
v_call: TRBV21-1
j_call: TRBJ2-6
cdr3_aa: CASSRHGGRDRGHSGANVLTF

cdr3_length: 15
v_call: TRBV4-2
j_call: TRBJ1-6
cdr3_aa: CASSQDRARNSPLHF